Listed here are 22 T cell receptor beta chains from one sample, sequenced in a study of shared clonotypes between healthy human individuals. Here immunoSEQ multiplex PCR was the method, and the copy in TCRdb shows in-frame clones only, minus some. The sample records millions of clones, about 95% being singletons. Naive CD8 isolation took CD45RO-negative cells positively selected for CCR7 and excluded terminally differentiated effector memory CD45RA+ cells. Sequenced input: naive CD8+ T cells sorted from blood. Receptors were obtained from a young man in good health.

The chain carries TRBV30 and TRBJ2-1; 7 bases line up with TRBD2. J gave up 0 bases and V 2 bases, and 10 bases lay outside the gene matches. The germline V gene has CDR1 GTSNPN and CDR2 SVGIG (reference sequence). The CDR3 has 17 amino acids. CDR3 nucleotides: TGTGCCTGGAGTAGGTGGGAGGGCCTTAGCTCCTACAATGAGCAGTTCTTC. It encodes CAWSRWEGLSSYNEQFF.

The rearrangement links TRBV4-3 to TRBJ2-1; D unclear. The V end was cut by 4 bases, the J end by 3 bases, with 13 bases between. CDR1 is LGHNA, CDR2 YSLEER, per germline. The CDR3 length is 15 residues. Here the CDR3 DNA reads TGCGCCAGCAGCCCATCTCGTTTGTTCTACAATGAGCAGTTCTTC. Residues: CASSPSRLFYNEQFF.

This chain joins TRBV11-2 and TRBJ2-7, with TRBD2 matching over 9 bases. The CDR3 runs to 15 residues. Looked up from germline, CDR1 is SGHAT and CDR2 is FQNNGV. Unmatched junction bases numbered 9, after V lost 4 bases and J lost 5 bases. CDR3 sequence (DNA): TGTGCCAGCAGCTCCCTTAGCGGGAGAACCGACGAGCAGTACTTC. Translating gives CASSSLSGRTDEQYF.

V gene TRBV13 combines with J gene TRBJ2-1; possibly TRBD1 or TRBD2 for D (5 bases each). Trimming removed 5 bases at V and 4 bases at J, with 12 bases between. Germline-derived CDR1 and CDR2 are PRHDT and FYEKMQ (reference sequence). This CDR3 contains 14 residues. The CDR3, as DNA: TGTGCCAGCAGCGCCCGGGACGGATACAATGAGCAGTTCTTC. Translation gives CASSARDGYNEQFF.

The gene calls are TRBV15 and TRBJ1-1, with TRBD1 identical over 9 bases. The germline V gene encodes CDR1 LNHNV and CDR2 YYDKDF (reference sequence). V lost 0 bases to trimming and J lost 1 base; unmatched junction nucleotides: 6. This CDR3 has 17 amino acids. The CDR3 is CATSRDQQGAKNTEAFF. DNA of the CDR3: TGTGCCACCAGCAGAGATCAACAGGGGGCGAAGAACACTGAAGCTTTCTTT.

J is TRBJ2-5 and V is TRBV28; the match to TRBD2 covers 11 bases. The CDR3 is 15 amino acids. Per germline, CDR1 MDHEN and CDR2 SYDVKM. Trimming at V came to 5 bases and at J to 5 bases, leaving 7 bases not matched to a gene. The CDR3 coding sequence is TGTGCCAGCAGTGTGGCTAGCGGGGGGTTGGAGACCCAGTACTTC. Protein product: CASSVASGGLETQYF.

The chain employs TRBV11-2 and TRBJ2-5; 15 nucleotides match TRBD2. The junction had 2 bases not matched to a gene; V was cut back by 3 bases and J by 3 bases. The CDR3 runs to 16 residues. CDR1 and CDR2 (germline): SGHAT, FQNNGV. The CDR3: CASSFWTSGGEETQYF. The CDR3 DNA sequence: TGTGCCAGCAGCTTTTGGACTAGCGGGGGGGAAGAGACCCAGTACTTC.

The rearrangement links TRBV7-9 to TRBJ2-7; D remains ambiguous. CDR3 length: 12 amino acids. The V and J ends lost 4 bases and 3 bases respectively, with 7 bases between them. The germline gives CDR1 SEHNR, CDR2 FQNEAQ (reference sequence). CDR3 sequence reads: CASSSSHYEQYF. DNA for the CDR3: TGTGCCAGCAGCTCCAGTCACTACGAGCAGTACTTC.

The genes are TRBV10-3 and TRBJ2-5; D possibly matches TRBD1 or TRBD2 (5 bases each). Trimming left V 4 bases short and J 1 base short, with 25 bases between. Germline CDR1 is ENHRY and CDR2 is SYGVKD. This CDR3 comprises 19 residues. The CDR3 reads CAISVKWGSVLQTQETQYF. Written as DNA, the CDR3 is TGTGCCATCAGTGTTAAGTGGGGGTCGGTCCTACAAACCCAAGAGACCCAGTACTTC.

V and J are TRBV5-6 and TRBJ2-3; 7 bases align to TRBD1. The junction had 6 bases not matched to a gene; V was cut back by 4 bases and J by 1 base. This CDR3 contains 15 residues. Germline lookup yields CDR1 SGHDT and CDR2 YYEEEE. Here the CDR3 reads CASSPRDSRTDTQYF. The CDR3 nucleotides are TGTGCCAGCAGCCCGAGGGACAGCCGCACAGATACGCAGTATTTT. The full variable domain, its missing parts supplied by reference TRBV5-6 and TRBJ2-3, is DAGVTQSPTHLIKTRGQQVTLRCSPKSGHDTVSWYQQALGQGPQFIFQYYEEEERQRGNFPDRFSGHQFPNYSSELNVNALLLGDSALYLCASSPRDSRTDTQYFGPGTRLTVL.

CDR3 bases: TGTGCCAGCAGCGATCCTTGGGCCAGCTCCTACAATGAGCAGTTCTTC. The encoded protein is CASSDPWASSYNEQFF. The V gene is TRBV7-9, the J gene TRBJ2-1; D remains unclear. Germline values: CDR1 SEHNR, CDR2 FQNEAQ (reference sequence). V was pared by 5 bases and J by 0 bases, with 14 bases between. This CDR3 comprises 16 residues.

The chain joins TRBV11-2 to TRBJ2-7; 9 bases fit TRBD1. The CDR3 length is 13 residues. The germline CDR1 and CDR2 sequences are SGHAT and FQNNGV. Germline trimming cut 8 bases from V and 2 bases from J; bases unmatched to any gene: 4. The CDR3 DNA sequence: TGTGCCAGCGGACAGGGGCCTCCCTACGAGCAGTACTTC. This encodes CASGQGPPYEQYF. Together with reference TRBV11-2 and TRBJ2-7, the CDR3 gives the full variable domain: EAGVAQSPRYKIIEKRQSVAFWCNPISGHATLYWYQQILGQGPKLLIQFQNNGVVDDSQLPKDRFSAERLKGVDSTLKIQPAKLEDSAVYLCASGQGPPYEQYFGPGTRLTVT.

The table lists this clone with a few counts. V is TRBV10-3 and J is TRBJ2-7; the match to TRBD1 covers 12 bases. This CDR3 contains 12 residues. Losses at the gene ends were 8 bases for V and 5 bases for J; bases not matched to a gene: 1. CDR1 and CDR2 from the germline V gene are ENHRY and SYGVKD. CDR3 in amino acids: CAIGTGGDEQYF. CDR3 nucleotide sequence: TGTGCCATCGGGACAGGGGGCGACGAGCAGTACTTC.

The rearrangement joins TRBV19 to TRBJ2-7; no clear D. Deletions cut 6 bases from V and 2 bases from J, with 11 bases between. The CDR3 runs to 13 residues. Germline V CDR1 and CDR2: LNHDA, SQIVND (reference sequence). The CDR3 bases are TGTGCCAGTAGCATGACAAACACCTACGAGCAGTACTTC. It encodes CASSMTNTYEQYF.

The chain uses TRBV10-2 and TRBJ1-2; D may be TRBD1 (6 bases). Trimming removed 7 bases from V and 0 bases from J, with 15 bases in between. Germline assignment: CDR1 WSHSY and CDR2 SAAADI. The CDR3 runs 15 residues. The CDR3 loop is CASKGGLGANYGYTF. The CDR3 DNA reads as TGCGCCAGCAAGGGGGGTCTTGGGGCTAACTATGGCTACACCTTC.

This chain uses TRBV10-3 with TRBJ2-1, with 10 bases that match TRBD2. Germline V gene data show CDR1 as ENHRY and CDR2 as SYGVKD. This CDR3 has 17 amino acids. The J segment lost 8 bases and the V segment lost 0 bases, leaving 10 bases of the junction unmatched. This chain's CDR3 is CAISESTASGSSDEQFF. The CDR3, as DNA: TGTGCCATCAGTGAGTCGACGGCTAGCGGGAGTAGTGATGAGCAGTTCTTC.

This CDR3 is CASSLGREGSTDTQYF. In DNA form, the CDR3 reads TGCGCCAGCAGCTTGGGGCGGGAGGGGTCCACAGATACGCAGTATTTT. The gene calls are TRBV5-1 and TRBJ2-3; 9 bases fit TRBD2. J lost 2 bases, V lost 0 bases, and 4 bases had no gene match. Germline V gene sequence: CDR1 SGHRS, CDR2 YFSETQ. This CDR3 has 16 residues.

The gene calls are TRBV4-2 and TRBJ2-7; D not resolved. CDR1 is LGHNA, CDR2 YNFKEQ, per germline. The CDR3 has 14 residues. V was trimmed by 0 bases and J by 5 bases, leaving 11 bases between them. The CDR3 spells CASSQDLGLNEQYF. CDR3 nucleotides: TGTGCCAGCAGCCAAGATCTAGGGTTAAACGAGCAGTACTTC.

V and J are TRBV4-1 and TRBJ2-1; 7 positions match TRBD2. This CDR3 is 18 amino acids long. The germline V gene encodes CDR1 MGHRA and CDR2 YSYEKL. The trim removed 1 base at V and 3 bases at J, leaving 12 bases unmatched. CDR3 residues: CASSQGRRGLVIYNEQFF. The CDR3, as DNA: TGCGCCAGCAGCCAAGGGCGCCGCGGACTAGTGATCTACAATGAGCAGTTCTTC.

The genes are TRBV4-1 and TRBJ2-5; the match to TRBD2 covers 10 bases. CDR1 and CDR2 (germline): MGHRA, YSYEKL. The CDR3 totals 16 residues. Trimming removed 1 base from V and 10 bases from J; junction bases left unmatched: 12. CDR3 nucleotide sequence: TGCGCCAGCAGCCAAGGCCCGGGGACTAGCGTTGGTGACCAGTACTTC. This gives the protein CASSQGPGTSVGDQYF.

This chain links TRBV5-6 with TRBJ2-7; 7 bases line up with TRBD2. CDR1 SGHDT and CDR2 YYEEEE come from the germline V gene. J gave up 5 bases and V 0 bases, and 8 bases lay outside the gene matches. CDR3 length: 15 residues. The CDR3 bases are TGTGCCAGCAGCTTGGGGGTGGGAGGGCCCCACGAGCAGTACTTC. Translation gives CASSLGVGGPHEQYF.

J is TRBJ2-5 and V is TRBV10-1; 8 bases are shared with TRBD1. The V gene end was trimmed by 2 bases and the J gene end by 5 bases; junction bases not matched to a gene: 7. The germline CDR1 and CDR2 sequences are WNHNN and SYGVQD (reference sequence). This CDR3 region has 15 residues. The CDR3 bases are TGCGCCAGCAGTGAGACCGGACAGGGAGACGAGACCCAGTACTTC. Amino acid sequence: CASSETGQGDETQYF.